These 5 T cell receptor beta chains were all obtained from the same sample, sequenced in a study of T cells in women clearing cervical HPV infection. Assay: immunoSEQ multiplex PCR; the TCRdb copy retains only in-frame clones and omits some. Its listing shows tens of thousands of clones. The specimen sequenced was blood buffy coat. Receptor source: a woman between 18 and 69 years old with a cervical HPV16 infection that either progressed to CIN3+ or cleared (not recorded which).

CDR3 loop: CSAQQGGYEQYF. CDR3 DNA, as far as it was read: TGCAGTGCGCAACAGGGAGGTTACGAG. The chain joins TRBV20-1 to TRBJ2-7; D may correspond to TRBD1 or TRBD2 (6 bases each). Read sequence stops 3 residues before the CDR3 end, and the germline J gene provides the missing end. This CDR3 region has 12 residues. V was pared by 6 bases and J by 4 bases, with 13 bases between. Germline values: CDR1 DFQATT, CDR2 SNEGSKA (reference sequence).

Note on this clone: With the read ending 3 residues before the CDR3 end, the germline J gene is used to fill in that end. The gene calls are TRBV29-1 and TRBJ1-1; 7 nucleotides align to TRBD1. The CDR3 totals 13 residues. Germline V lookup: CDR1 SQVTM, CDR2 ANQGSEA. The trim removed 8 bases at V and 4 bases at J, leaving 10 bases unmatched. The CDR3 sequence: CSTHRGGGTEAFF. CDR3 bases read: TGCAGCACTCACAGGGGAGGAGGCACTGAA.

Concerning this clone itself: Sequencing ends 3 residues short of the CDR3 end; the germline J gene provides the rest. The rearrangement uses TRBV7-6 and TRBJ1-1; unclear D gene. Germline V gene lookup returns CDR1 SGHVS and CDR2 FNYEAQ. CDR3 length: 13 residues. The sequenced part of the CDR3 DNA is TGTGCCAGCAGCTTAGAGAGTAGGGTCGGC. Translated, it gives CASSLESRVG. The complete CDR3 protein is CASSLESRVGAFF.

Of note for this clone: The CDR3 is cut off 3 residues early in the read; its end comes from the germline J gene. This rearrangement joins TRBV5-1 to TRBJ2-2; possibly TRBD1 for D (5 bases). Germline V gene sequence: CDR1 SGHRS, CDR2 YFSETQ. The CDR3 length is 17 residues. The sequenced CDR3 bases are TGCGCCAGCAGCTTGGATTCCGGGCAACCTGGGGCCAACGTG. As protein: CASSLDSGQPGANV. The full CDR3 reads CASSLDSGQPGANVLFF. Using reference TRBV5-1 and TRBJ2-2 for the parts outside the CDR3, the full variable domain is KAGVTQTPRYLIKTRGQQVTLSCSPISGHRSVSWYQQTPGQGLQFLFEYFSETQRNKGNFPGRFSGRQFSNSRSEMNVSTLELGDSALYLCASSLDSGQPGANVLFFGEGSRLTVL.

On this clone itself: The read ends 3 residues before the CDR3 terminus; that terminus is restored from the germline J gene. V gene TRBV20-1 combines with J gene TRBJ2-1, with 8 bases lining up with TRBD1. The CDR3 runs 15 residues. Germline CDR1 is DFQATT and CDR2 is SNEGSKA (reference sequence). With V trimmed by 1 base and J by 2 bases, 4 bases remained unmatched. The part of the CDR3 DNA that was read is TGCAGTGCTAGAGGACAGGGGCTTACCTACAATGAG. Its protein is CSARGQGLTYNE. The whole CDR3 protein reads CSARGQGLTYNEQFF.